The rows below give T cell receptor beta chains drawn from one sample of a study of patients and donors after allogeneic stem cell transplantation. Each CDR3 protein is one row after TCRdb ran MiXCR on the RT-PCR reads. The sample lists around 150,000 distinct CDR3 sequences; about a third were seen once. Sequencing input: blood, either unsorted or a sorted T cell fraction (not recorded which). These receptors were collected from a human donor who was either an allogeneic HSCT recipient or a stem cell or donor lymphocyte infusion donor (not recorded which). It is not recorded whose cells these are; they may come from a transplant donor. The CDR3 runs from the conserved cysteine through the conserved F or W. D genes are given only for firm matches. The listing skips clone size in some rows; elsewhere it reads once, few, many or a size class.

d_call j_call clone_size v_call cdr3_nt cdr3_aa
NA TRBJ1-2 few TRBV29-1 TGCAGCGAGCACAGAGGGAGCGGCTACACCTTC CSEHRGSGYTF
NA TRBJ2-3 few TRBV6-2/TRBV6-3 TGTGCCAGCAGTTACCTGATATCCACAGATACGCAGTATTTT CASSYLISTDTQYF
NA TRBJ2-5 NA TRBV7-9 TGTGCCAGCACCCCCTCAACGCAGTTCCAAGAGACCCAGTACTTC CASTPSTQFQETQYF
NA TRBJ1-2 NA TRBV9 TGTGCCAGCAGCGTAGAGGTTGGCGCCTATGGCTACACCTTC CASSVEVGAYGYTF
TRBD1 TRBJ2-6 NA TRBV10-3 TGTGCCATCAGTGAGTTTAGGGGGCCTGGCGCGGTGGCCAACGTCCTGACTTTC CAISEFRGPGAVANVLTF
NA TRBJ1-5 many TRBV12-3/TRBV12-4 TGTGCCAGCAGTTCCGAGGAGGTTCCTAGGCAGCCCCAGCATTTT CASSSEEVPRQPQHF
TRBD2 TRBJ2-1 NA TRBV10-3 TGTGCCACCCAGGGAGCGGGGGTTAACAATGAGCAGTTCTTC CATQGAGVNNEQFF
NA TRBJ1-1 NA TRBV11-2 TGTGCCAGCAGCTTAGCCCATACAGGGAACACTGAAGCTTTCTTT CASSLAHTGNTEAFF
TRBD2 TRBJ2-7 NA TRBV27 TGTGCCAGCAGGGGACTAGCGGGGGCCTTGGGGTACGAGCAGTACTTC CASRGLAGALGYEQYF
NA TRBJ1-2 NA TRBV29-1 TGCAGCGTCGCCAGACTAGTCCTGGGTGGCTACACCTTC CSVARLVLGGYTF
TRBD1 TRBJ2-7 NA TRBV12-3/TRBV12-4 TGTGCCAGCAGTTCTGGACAGGCCACCTACGAGCAGTACTTC CASSSGQATYEQYF
NA TRBJ1-6 few TRBV20-1 TGCAGTGCTTTCCCCCCCAGGGATAATTCACCCCTCCACTTT CSAFPPRDNSPLHF
TRBD2 TRBJ2-3 NA TRBV2 TGTGCCAGCAGTGAGTCGGTAGCGGGCAGCACAGATACGCAGTATTTT CASSESVAGSTDTQYF
NA TRBJ2-1 NA TRBV5-4 TGTGCCAGCAGCTTGGACGGATACAATGAGCAGTTCTTC CASSLDGYNEQFF
NA TRBJ1-2 few TRBV29-1 TGCAGCGTTGAGGTTCGTTCAGGGTGGGATGGCTACACCTTC CSVEVRSGWDGYTF
NA TRBJ1-1 NA TRBV6-1 TGTGCCAGCACCGGGGGGCACACTGAAGCTTTCTTT CASTGGHTEAFF
NA TRBJ2-1 once TRBV5-1 TGCGCCAGCAGCTTAGAGAGTCCCTACAATGAGCAGTTCTTC CASSLESPYNEQFF
TRBD2 TRBJ2-3 once TRBV7-2 TGTGCCAGCAGCACTAGCGGGGCTACTACCACAGATACGCAGTATTTT CASSTSGATTTDTQYF
NA TRBJ2-5 once TRBV5-1 TGCGCCAGCAGTATCGATCCGGTGGGACGCCGACCGGAGACCCAGTACTTC CASSIDPVGRRPETQYF
NA TRBJ1-5 few TRBV20-1 TGCAGTGCTACGACAGGAGGGTATAGCAATCAGCCCCAGCATTTT CSATTGGYSNQPQHF
NA TRBJ1-5 NA TRBV20-1 TGCAGTGCTAACCGGGACGGAACCAATCAGCCCCAGCATTTT CSANRDGTNQPQHF
NA TRBJ1-3 few TRBV28 TGTGCCAGCAGTCGTCCGGGAACAGGACGAAACACCATATATTTT CASSRPGTGRNTIYF
TRBD2 TRBJ2-3 few TRBV10-3 TGTGCCATCAGTGAGTCAAGACTAGCCCGAGATACGCAGTATTTT CAISESRLARDTQYF
NA TRBJ2-3 NA TRBV6-5 TGTGCCAGCAGTTTTCTCTCCAGAGATACGCAGTATTTT CASSFLSRDTQYF
TRBD1 TRBJ2-1 NA TRBV24-1 TGTGCCACCAGTGATGACAGGGGGCGCACGAATGAGCAGTTCTTC CATSDDRGRTNEQFF
TRBD2 TRBJ2-3 NA TRBV6-1 TGTGCCAGCAGTGCGACTAGCGGGGGGCTAGATACGCAGTATTTT CASSATSGGLDTQYF
NA TRBJ1-4 few TRBV4-3 TGCGCCAGCAGCCAAGTAGTATTAAAACCAAATGAAAAACTGTTTTTT CASSQVVLKPNEKLFF
NA TRBJ1-2 NA TRBV6-5 TGTGCCAGCAGCCCCCGTCCGGACCCCGCGAACTATGGCTACACCTTC CASSPRPDPANYGYTF
NA TRBJ1-2 few TRBV27 TGTGCCAGCAGTTTCAGCCCTGGGGGCTATGGCTACACCTTC CASSFSPGGYGYTF
NA TRBJ1-1 few TRBV4-1 TGCGCCAGCAGCCAAACTCGAGCGGGGTGGACTGAAGCTTTCTTT CASSQTRAGWTEAFF